The T cell receptor beta chain under discussion was sequenced for a study of response to subunit inactivated influenza vaccine. Findings and limits, study-wide: Authors suggested seasonal influenza vaccinations each recruit few new T cells.

TCRdb reprocessed the RT-PCR reads via MiXCR and lists one record per CDR3 protein. Of more than 150,000 distinct CDR3 sequences listed, about 9% are singletons. On this clonotype itself: Its antigen is not known.

Germline V CDR1 and CDR2: SGHRS, YFSETQ. Trimming pared 4 bases from V and 6 bases from J, leaving 14 bases between. The CDR3 is made up of 14 amino acids. This chain connects TRBV5-1 to TRBJ1-5; TRBD1 might be the D (6 bases). This sample comprised non-naive T cells sorted from PBMCs, obtained on the day of vaccination. The origin of this receptor is a man in his fifties or sixties who received an inactivated influenza vaccine. The CDR3 is CASSEGGGSQPQHF. The CDR3 bases are TGCGCCAGCAGCGAGGGGGGGGGAAGTCAGCCCCAGCATTTT.